Shown below are 6 T cell receptor beta chains from a single sample sequenced in a study of T cell responses to AZD1222 COVID-19 vaccine. Repertoires were generated with immunoSEQ multiplex PCR, while TCRdb's copy carries only in-frame clones and drops some. The repertoire holds some 110,000 clones, with around 91% as singletons. The material was peripheral blood, obtained 28 days after the second AZD1222 dose. These receptors all stem from an adult who received the AZD1222 COVID-19 vaccine.

This rearrangement joins TRBV7-2 to TRBJ1-1, with D unresolved. This CDR3 is 12 amino acids long. From germline, CDR1 is SGHTA and CDR2 FQGNSA. V lost 5 bases to trimming and J lost 6 bases, with 10 bases between them. This CDR3 is CASSGGSAEAFF. In DNA form, the CDR3 reads TGTGCCAGCAGCGGAGGGAGTGCTGAAGCTTTCTTT.

The chain combines TRBV25-1 with TRBJ1-4, with a possible D match to TRBD1 (6 bases). The germline V gene encodes CDR1 MGHDK and CDR2 SYGVNS. The CDR3 consists of 16 residues. The V end lost 3 bases, the J end lost 5 bases, and 16 bases lay between the germline ends. The DNA of the CDR3 is TGTGCCAGCAGTGAGGCAACAGGTGGGGGCAATGAAAAACTGTTTTTT. Translating it yields CASSEATGGGNEKLFF.

The V call is TRBV7-2, the J call TRBJ2-5; D uncertain. Germline V gene lookup returns CDR1 SGHTA and CDR2 FQGNSA. The V and J ends lost 3 bases and 0 bases respectively, with 11 bases between them. The CDR3 extends over 15 amino acids. The CDR3 sequence is CASSFRASYQETQYF. DNA for the CDR3: TGTGCCAGCAGCTTCCGGGCATCCTACCAAGAGACCCAGTACTTC.

J is TRBJ2-7 and V is TRBV14, with D possibly TRBD2 on 5 matching bases. The V and J ends lost 6 bases and 1 base respectively, with 16 bases between them. This CDR3 is built from 15 residues. Germline CDR1 is SGHDN and CDR2 is FVKESK. CDR3 nucleotide sequence: TGTGCCAGCAGTCAGAATTCGGGGATTTCCTACGAGCAGTACTTC. Its translation is CASSQNSGISYEQYF. The whole variable domain, filled in from reference TRBV14 and TRBJ2-7, reads EAGVTQFPSHSVIEKGQTVTLRCDPISGHDNLYWYRRVMGKEIKFLLHFVKESKQDESGMPNNRFLAERTGGTYSTLKVQPAELEDSGVYFCASSQNSGISYEQYFGPGTRLTVT.

The V gene is TRBV19, the J gene TRBJ1-2; 9 bases match TRBD1. The CDR3 length is 14 residues. Unmatched junction bases numbered 8, after V lost 10 bases and J lost 2 bases. CDR1 and CDR2 (germline): LNHDA, SQIVND (reference sequence). CDR3 sequence: CAIRWGQGNYGYTF. The CDR3 region has the DNA TGTGCCATAAGATGGGGACAGGGCAACTATGGCTACACCTTC.

This chain joins TRBV21-1 and TRBJ1-3; the D segment call TRBD1 is taken from the table without a DNA check. TRBV21-1 has pseudogene status. The CDR3 is made up of 19 amino acids. In nucleotides, the CDR3 is TGTGTCAGCAGCAAACCCGGACAGGGAGCGATCTCTGGAGTTGACACCATATATTTT. Translating gives CVSSKPGQGAISGVDTIYF.